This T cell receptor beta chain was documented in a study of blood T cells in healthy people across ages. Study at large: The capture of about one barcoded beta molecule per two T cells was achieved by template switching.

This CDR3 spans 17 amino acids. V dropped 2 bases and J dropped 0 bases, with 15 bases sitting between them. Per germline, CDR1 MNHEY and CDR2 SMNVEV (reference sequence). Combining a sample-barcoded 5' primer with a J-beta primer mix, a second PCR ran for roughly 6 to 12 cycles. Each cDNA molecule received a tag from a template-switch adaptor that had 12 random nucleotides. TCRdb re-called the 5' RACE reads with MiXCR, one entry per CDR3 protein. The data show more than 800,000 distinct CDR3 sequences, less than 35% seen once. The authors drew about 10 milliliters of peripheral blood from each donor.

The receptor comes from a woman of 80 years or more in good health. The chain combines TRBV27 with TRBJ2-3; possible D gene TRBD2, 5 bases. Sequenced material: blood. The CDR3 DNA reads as TGTGCCAGCAGTTTAACGGCAGGAGGTTCTAGCACAGATACGCAGTATTTT. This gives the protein CASSLTAGGSSTDTQYF.